This paragraph reports one TCR beta chain. Its antigen is unidentified. Only Caucasian adults living in Nashville, Tennessee made up the donor group. These data are taken from a study of shared clonotypes between healthy human individuals. Clones were sequenced by immunoSEQ multiplex PCR, and TCRdb holds only the in-frame ones, with some missing. The data hold roughly 2,500,000 clones, with approximately 93% observed a single time. Study-wide results and limits: The represented genetic and exposure-history diversity was limited by the small number of donors. Clonotype sharing levels among donors were expected to vary with sequencing depth.

The specimen was naive CD4+ T cells from PBMCs. The sample's subset: CD45RA+ positively selected. This clonotype was sampled from a man younger than 30 in good health. Some clones in this sample may be carry-over from other donors' samples.

The CDR3 sequence is CASSAPSWRENTGELFF. CDR3 sequence (DNA): TGTGCCAGCAGTGCTCCGTCATGGCGGGAGAACACCGGGGAGCTGTTTTTT. The chain employs TRBV27 and TRBJ2-2; D may be TRBD2 (6 bases). The CDR3 length is 17 residues. Trimming removed 5 bases from V and 1 base from J, with 17 bases in between. CDR1 is MNHEY and CDR2 is SMNVEV in the germline V gene (reference sequence).